These 25 T cell receptor beta chains came from one sample sequenced in a study of identical twins. One entry per CDR3 protein, called by TCRdb with MiXCR from the 5' RACE reads. There are around 100,000 distinct CDR3 sequences in the sample; less than 6.5% occur only once, and 12% lies in the top ten. The sample comprised memory T cells sorted from blood. The source of these receptors is a woman aged 45-60 years in good health.

This clonotype showed up many times. V and J are TRBV12-3 or TRBV12-4 and TRBJ2-4; no clear D. V lost 5 bases, J lost 5 bases, and 4 bases lay in between. The CDR3 contains 11 residues. CDR3 loop: CASSLENIQYF. CDR3 sequence (DNA): TGTGCCAGCAGTCTCGAAAACATTCAGTACTTC.

This clonotype was observed many times. This chain's CDR3 is CASSLRGSYEQYF. CDR3 in DNA: TGTGCCAGCTCACTCAGAGGGAGCTACGAGCAGTACTTC. This chain connects TRBV18 to TRBJ2-7; weak D call: TRBD2 (5 bases). Germline CDR1 KGHSH, CDR2 LQKENI. Trimming removed 4 bases from V and 3 bases from J, with 10 bases in between. This CDR3 is built from 13 residues.

The sample holds many counts of this clonotype. The chain recombines TRBV30 with TRBJ1-1; D unclear. The CDR3 contains 12 residues. Germline V lookup: CDR1 GTSNPN, CDR2 SVGIG (reference sequence). Trimming pared 0 bases from V and 3 bases from J, leaving 5 bases between. CDR3 loop: CAWSVGYTEAFF. In DNA, the CDR3 is TGTGCCTGGAGTGTGGGGTACACTGAAGCTTTCTTT.

This clonotype was observed many times. The chain joins TRBV6-5 to TRBJ2-5, with 8 positions matching TRBD2. CDR1 MNHEY and CDR2 SVGAGI come from the germline V gene. The CDR3 is made up of 16 amino acids. The junction had 14 bases not matched to a gene; V was cut back by 6 bases and J by 5 bases. This CDR3 is CASRVTGGRPDETQYF. Written as DNA, the CDR3 is TGTGCCAGCAGGGTTACGGGCGGGAGGCCCGATGAGACCCAGTACTTC.

This clonotype came up many times. This rearrangement joins TRBV4-1 to TRBJ1-2, with D uncertain. Germline V gene sequence: CDR1 MGHRA, CDR2 YSYEKL. CDR3 length: 15 residues. Trimming removed 1 base from V and 4 bases from J, with 13 bases in between. CDR3: CASSQGDTGVYGYTF. The CDR3 DNA follows: TGCGCCAGCAGCCAAGGAGACACCGGGGTCTATGGCTACACCTTC.

This chain links TRBV11-3 with TRBJ1-2, with 8 bases that match TRBD1. Germline CDR1 reads SGHNT; CDR2 reads YENEEA. V lost 1 base, J lost 0 bases, and 7 bases stayed unmatched. The CDR3 runs to 17 residues. This chain's CDR3 is CASSLAFGTGANYGYTF. Here the CDR3 DNA reads TGTGCCAGCAGCTTAGCCTTTGGGACAGGCGCTAACTATGGCTACACCTTC.

This clonotype was counted at least ten times. This chain joins TRBV15 and TRBJ1-2, with D tentatively TRBD1 (5 bases). V shed 2 bases and J shed 8 bases, with 18 bases lying between them. The CDR3 runs to 15 residues. CDR1 is LNHNV, CDR2 YYDKDF, per germline (reference sequence). CDR3 nucleotides: TGTGCCACCAGCAGACCGGACACTAGAGTGACAGGCTACACCTTC. Translated: CATSRPDTRVTGYTF.

This clonotype has ten or more counts. The chain is built from TRBV5-1 and TRBJ2-5; 12 bases are a match to TRBD1. The CDR3 covers 16 residues. The trim removed 4 bases at V and 0 bases at J, leaving 4 bases unmatched. CDR1 is SGHRS, CDR2 YFSETQ, per germline. CDR3: CASSGGTGGYQETQYF. As DNA, the CDR3 is TGCGCCAGCAGCGGCGGGACAGGGGGCTACCAAGAGACCCAGTACTTC.

On this clonotype itself: This clone may be a read error of a much larger clone one base away. This chain uses TRBV4-2 with TRBJ1-2; D might be TRBD1 (6 bases). Germline V gene lookup returns CDR1 LGHNA and CDR2 YNFKEQ. The CDR3 is made up of 14 amino acids. The CDR3 loop is CASSQDPGGYGYPF. The CDR3 region has the DNA TGTGCCAGCAGCCAAGATCCGGGGGGCTATGGCTACCCCTTC.

This clonotype was observed many times. The chain couples TRBV6-1 to TRBJ2-1; 12 nucleotides match TRBD2. Germline CDR1 and CDR2: MNHNS and SASEGT. The CDR3 is 14 amino acids. V was clipped by 2 bases and J by 8 bases; unmatched bases: 1. CDR3 DNA: TGTGCCAGCAGTGAACTAGCGGGAGGGCATGAGCAGTTCTTC. The encoded protein is CASSELAGGHEQFF.

In its sample, this clonotype was seen many times. CDR3 sequence: CASSVGNRADTQYF. DNA for the CDR3: TGTGCCAGCAGTGTCGGGAATCGGGCAGATACGCAGTATTTT. The chain carries TRBV2 and TRBJ2-3; D is perhaps TRBD2 (5 bases). The CDR3 consists of 14 residues. The germline V gene has CDR1 SNHLY and CDR2 FYNNEI. V lost 4 bases to trimming and J lost 4 bases, with 12 bases between them.

This clonotype was found a few times. V and J are TRBV9 and TRBJ2-1, with 7 positions matching TRBD2. J lost 7 bases, V lost 4 bases, and 8 bases had no gene match. Germline V gene sequence: CDR1 SGDLS, CDR2 YYNGEE. CDR3 length: 14 residues. The CDR3 region has the DNA TGTGCCAGCAGCCCCCGGGGACTAAAGAATGAGCAGTTCTTC. This translates into CASSPRGLKNEQFF.

This clonotype was seen repeatedly, ten times or more. This chain uses TRBV5-5 with TRBJ2-2, with 9 bases aligning to TRBD2. The CDR3 is made up of 16 amino acids. Germline values: CDR1 SGHKS, CDR2 YYEKEE (reference sequence). V dropped 3 bases and J dropped 2; count of bases not matched to a gene: 5. Here the CDR3 DNA reads TGTGCCAGCAGCTGGTTAGCGGGAGCCAACACCGGGGAGCTGTTTTTT. It encodes CASSWLAGANTGELFF.

This clonotype was observed a few times. This chain links TRBV6-1 with TRBJ1-2; D ambiguous. The CDR3 runs to 13 residues. V lost 2 bases and J 8 bases, leaving 12 bases between the germline ends. CDR1 and CDR2 (germline): MNHNS, SASEGT. The DNA of the CDR3 is TGTGCCAGCAGTGAACTTGCGGGTTGGGGCTACACCTTC. Translating gives CASSELAGWGYTF.

V gene TRBV2 combines with J gene TRBJ1-4; perhaps TRBD1 as D (6 bases). The CDR3 covers 16 residues. Germline CDR1 reads SNHLY; CDR2 reads FYNNEI. V was pared by 5 bases and J by 1 base, with 14 bases between. DNA for the CDR3: TGTGCCAGCAGTTCCGGACAGCTGAAAACTAATGAAAAACTGTTTTTT. This encodes CASSSGQLKTNEKLFF.

This clonotype was counted only a few times. The V call is TRBV5-5, the J call TRBJ2-1; D gene unclear. The V end was cut by 7 bases, the J end by 5 bases, with 10 bases between. The CDR3 is 12 amino acids. The V gene's germline CDR1 is SGHKS and CDR2 YYEKEE (reference sequence). CDR3 in amino acids: CASFVGHNEQFF. The CDR3 nucleotides read TGTGCCAGCTTTGTGGGTCACAATGAGCAGTTCTTC.

As for this clonotype: The germline gene is not matched at one end of the junction; a read error may be the cause. The chain uses TRBV18 and TRBJ1-1; no definite D call. CDR3 size: 14 residues. Looked up from germline, CDR1 is KGHSH and CDR2 is LQKENI. The CDR3 nucleotides read TGTGCCAGCGCACCACTGCCCTATAACACTGAAGCTTTCTTT. Its translation is CASAPLPYNTEAFF.

This clonotype appeared many times. The rearrangement links TRBV7-9 to TRBJ2-1; TRBD2 matches at 8 bases. CDR1 and CDR2 from the germline V gene are SEHNR and FQNEAQ (reference sequence). V lost 1 base and J lost 9; bases outside the gene matches: 11. This CDR3 has 16 residues. CDR3: CASSLVLAGWYGEQFF. The CDR3 DNA follows: TGTGCCAGCAGCTTAGTCTTAGCGGGATGGTACGGTGAGCAGTTCTTC.

This clonotype was seen many times. V gene TRBV12-3 or TRBV12-4 combines with J gene TRBJ1-4, with D possibly matching TRBD1 (5 bases). The V gene lost 5 bases and the J gene lost 7 bases, with 17 bases spanning the gap. The CDR3 covers 15 residues. The chain's CDR3 is CASSPWGGTGEKLFF. Here the CDR3 DNA reads TGTGCCAGCAGTCCTTGGGGGGGAACTGGTGAAAAACTGTTTTTT.

This clonotype occurred many times. The CDR3 loop is CASSTPPGGGYTF. The CDR3 region has the DNA TGTGCCAGCAGCACCCCCCCAGGGGGTGGCTACACCTTC. The rearrangement uses TRBV5-6 and TRBJ1-2, with 7 bases lining up with TRBD1. The germline V gene has CDR1 SGHDT and CDR2 YYEEEE. The CDR3 has 13 amino acids. V shed 4 bases and J 7 bases; nucleotides not matched to a gene: 7.

This clonotype appeared many times. The V gene is TRBV5-1, the J gene TRBJ1-4; tentative D call: TRBD1 (6 bases). Germline CDR1 is SGHRS and CDR2 is YFSETQ. Trimming cost V 4 bases and J 7 bases, with 14 bases left between them. This CDR3 has 14 residues. For the CDR3, the DNA is TGCGCCAGCAGCCAAACAGGGAAAGGTGAAAAACTGTTTTTT. Its translation: CASSQTGKGEKLFF.

This clonotype was seen repeatedly, ten times or more. The V gene is TRBV11-2, the J gene TRBJ2-3; tentatively, D is TRBD2 (6 bases). This CDR3 is 14 amino acids long. Trimming removed 6 bases from V and 6 bases from J, with 16 bases in between. Per germline, CDR1 SGHAT and CDR2 FQNNGV. In nucleotides, the CDR3 is TGTGCCAGCAGGTCACTAGCCAGCGTTGATACGCAGTATTTT. It codes for CASRSLASVDTQYF.

This clonotype showed up just a few times. The chain uses TRBV7-2 and TRBJ2-2; D not resolved. V lost 0 bases, J lost 1 base, and 3 bases lay in between. Germline lookup yields CDR1 SGHTA and CDR2 FQGNSA. The CDR3 sequence is 14 residues long. CDR3 coding DNA: TGTGCCAGCAGCTTAGCGGTGAACACCGGGGAGCTGTTTTTT. Its translation is CASSLAVNTGELFF.

In its sample, this clonotype was seen many times. The chain combines TRBV20-1 with TRBJ2-7; the match to TRBD1 covers 11 bases. The CDR3 is 14 amino acids. Per germline, CDR1 DFQATT and CDR2 SNEGSKA (reference sequence). V lost 3 bases and J lost 2; bases outside the gene matches: 3. CDR3 protein: CSARGQGVTYEQYF. CDR3 in DNA: TGCAGTGCTAGGGGACAGGGGGTGACCTACGAGCAGTACTTC.

In this sample, this clonotype turned up many times. The conserved closing phenylalanine or tryptophan is absent in this CDR3, likely reflecting a read error. The DNA is omitted, as the CDR3 cannot be located on it reliably, and the CDR3 follows TCRdb's listing. This chain connects TRBV6-1 to TRBJ1-2. Germline loops: CDR1 MNHNS, CDR2 SASEGT. 13 amino acids form the CDR3, both terminal residues included. CDR3 in amino acids: CASSERKNGKSRI.